Listed below are T cell receptor beta chains from one sample, sequenced in a study of CD8 T cells in ankylosing spondylitis. TCRdb reprocessed the 5' RACE reads with MiXCR, giving one entry per CDR3 protein. The sample shows roughly 180,000 distinct CDR3 sequences, 10% to 15% of them seen only once. Material: blood, either unsorted or a sorted T cell fraction (not recorded which). Every receptor here comes from a female donor with ankylosing spondylitis or in good health (not recorded which). Both conserved end residues are part of each CDR3. A D gene is named only where the DNA matches it firmly. Some rows have no size entry. The others give once, few or many, or a class for an expanded clone.

CDR3 length | D gene | J gene | clone size | V gene | CDR3 DNA | CDR3 protein
13 | TRBD2 | TRBJ2-1 | many | TRBV11-2 | TGTGCCAGGCCGGGACTAGTGGTGTATGAGCAGTTCTTC | CARPGLVVYEQFF
15 | - | TRBJ2-1 | many | TRBV6-5 | TGTGCCAGCAGTTTAATAGGTGAGGCGCAGGGTGAGCAGTTCTTC | CASSLIGEAQGEQFF
14 | - | TRBJ2-1 | medium-sized | TRBV20-1 | TGCAGTGCTAGTACCGGGAGCTCATACAATGAGCAGTTCTTC | CSASTGSSYNEQFF
13 | - | TRBJ2-7 | few | TRBV6-2/TRBV6-3 | TGTGCCAGCTCCCGTAGGGCTTCCTACGAGCAGTACTTC | CASSRRASYEQYF
15 | TRBD2 | TRBJ2-3 | many | TRBV12-3/TRBV12-4 | TGTGCCAGCAGTTTCGGCGGGAGGGCCCCAGATACGCAGTATTTT | CASSFGGRAPDTQYF
15 | - | TRBJ2-1 | - | TRBV19 | TGTGCCAGTACCTCACAGGTCAGCTCCTACAATGAGCAGTTCTTC | CASTSQVSSYNEQFF
13 | - | TRBJ2-7 | few | TRBV20-1 | TGCAGTGCTAATGGACCGCAGGCGGACGAGCAGTACTTC | CSANGPQADEQYF
13 | TRBD2 | TRBJ2-2 | many | TRBV19 | TGTGCCAGCCGGGACTACAAACCCGGGGAGCTGTTTTTT | CASRDYKPGELFF
15 | TRBD2 | TRBJ2-1 | many | TRBV20-1 | TGCAGTGCTAGAAGTCTAGCGGCGGCCTACAATGAGCAGTTCTTC | CSARSLAAAYNEQFF
14 | TRBD2 | TRBJ2-7 | - | TRBV20-1 | TGCAGTGCCAAAATTCCTAGCGGGAGGGGGGAGCAGTACTTC | CSAKIPSGRGEQYF
16 | - | TRBJ1-3 | many | TRBV27 | TGTGCCAGCAGTTCCGCTTTTGGAGTTTCTGGAAACACCATATATTTT | CASSSAFGVSGNTIYF
15 | - | TRBJ2-5 | many | TRBV5-6 | TGTGCCAGCGCGTACGTAGGGGACCTCCAAGAGACCCAGTACTTC | CASAYVGDLQETQYF
12 | - | TRBJ1-2 | many | TRBV7-2 | TGTGCCAGCAGCTTAAGCCAGGGTGGCTACACCTTC | CASSLSQGGYTF
14 | - | TRBJ2-7 | - | TRBV12-3/TRBV12-4 | TGTGCCAGCAGTTTTCCCCAGGCTAGATACGAGCAGTACTTC | CASSFPQARYEQYF
18 | TRBD2 | TRBJ2-4 | many | TRBV5-1 | TGCGCCAGCAGCCCCGCGGGGGTCGGGCCTCGACCCAGGAACATTCAGTACTTC | CASSPAGVGPRPRNIQYF
14 | - | TRBJ1-3 | few | TRBV30 | TGTGCCTGGAGTCCGTGGCTTTCTGGAAACACCATATATTTT | CAWSPWLSGNTIYF
16 | TRBD1 | TRBJ1-2 | - | TRBV30 | TGTGCCTGGAGTGTAGGGGGTACAGGGGCTTCCTATGGCTACACCTTC | CAWSVGGTGASYGYTF
11 | - | TRBJ1-1 | - | TRBV7-9 | TGTGCCAGCAGCCCAGGACAGGAAGCTTTCTTT | CASSPGQEAFF
13 | - | TRBJ2-5 | - | TRBV20-1 | TGCAGTCCCACGTTCGGTCGGAGTGAGACCCAGTACTTC | CSPTFGRSETQYF
12 | TRBD1 | TRBJ2-7 | many | TRBV28 | TGTGCCAGCCGGGACAGGGTCCACGAGCAGTACTTC | CASRDRVHEQYF
15 | TRBD1 | TRBJ1-2 | many | TRBV7-3 | TGTGCCAGCAGCTTAACTCCAAACGGACAGGGGGGCTACACCTTC | CASSLTPNGQGGYTF
11 | - | TRBJ1-2 | many | TRBV29-1 | TGCAGCGTCCAGTCTAACTATGGCTACACCTTC | CSVQSNYGYTF
17 | TRBD1 | TRBJ1-4 | many | TRBV6-1 | TGTGCCAGTATCGGACAGGGAGTGGTGGCAACTAATGAAAAACTGTTTTTT | CASIGQGVVATNEKLFF
12 | - | TRBJ1-1 | - | TRBV7-2 | TGTGCCAGCAGCACTGACCGAATAAAAGCTTTCTTT | CASSTDRIKAFF
14 | - | TRBJ1-2 | few | TRBV3-1 | TGTGCCAGCAGCCAAGAGGGCAGGGCGGGTGGCTACACCTTC | CASSQEGRAGGYTF
15 | TRBD2 | TRBJ2-2 | many | TRBV6-1 | TGTGCCAGCCGTGGGGGGACTAGCGACACCGGGGAGCTGTTTTTT | CASRGGTSDTGELFF
14 | - | TRBJ1-2 | - | TRBV25-1 | TGTGCCAGCAGTGAACCGGGGTTTCGGTATGGCTACACCTTC | CASSEPGFRYGYTF
15 | - | TRBJ1-4 | few | TRBV20-1 | TGCAGTGCTAGAGTCTCGGGCATAACTAATGAAAAACTGTTTTTT | CSARVSGITNEKLFF
14 | - | TRBJ2-4 | many | TRBV19 | TGTGCCAGTAGGTCCCCTACCATGGAAAACATTCAGTACTTC | CASRSPTMENIQYF
14 | - | TRBJ1-5 | - | TRBV6-5 | TGTGCCAGCAGTTACGGGACGGGATATCAGCCCCAGCATTTT | CASSYGTGYQPQHF
13 | - | TRBJ2-2 | many | TRBV7-6 | TGTGCCAGCAGCTTAGGGGATCCCGGGGAGCTGTTTTTT | CASSLGDPGELFF
14 | - | TRBJ2-1 | many | TRBV20-1 | TGCAGTGCCAAAAGACTAGAAGGGGCCAATGAGCAGTTCTTC | CSAKRLEGANEQFF
16 | - | TRBJ1-2 | - | TRBV6-5 | TGTGCCAGCAGTTACTACTCCCGGGAGGCGCCCGGGGGCTACACCTTC | CASSYYSREAPGGYTF
14 | - | TRBJ2-1 | - | TRBV7-3 | TGTGCCAGCAGCCCCTCGGACTATTACAATGAGCAGTTCTTC | CASSPSDYYNEQFF
16 | - | TRBJ2-1 | - | TRBV6-2/TRBV6-3 | TGTGCCAGCATAGGTCGGGCGGGAATCTCCTACAATGAGCAGTTCTTC | CASIGRAGISYNEQFF
15 | - | TRBJ2-2 | few | TRBV7-9 | TGTGCCAGCAGCAGGGGGGGGGAAAACACCGGGGAGCTGTTTTTT | CASSRGGENTGELFF
14 | - | TRBJ2-1 | few | TRBV7-2 | TGTGCCAGCAGCTTTCCAGGGAACTACAATGAGCAGTTCTTC | CASSFPGNYNEQFF
16 | - | TRBJ2-5 | few | TRBV6-1 | TGTGCCAGCAGTGATCGGAACAGTGGTGGTGAGGAGACCCAGTACTTC | CASSDRNSGGEETQYF
14 | TRBD2 | TRBJ2-3 | - | TRBV19 | TGTGCCAGTCGGGCGCGGGGGACTACAGATACGCAGTATTTT | CASRARGTTDTQYF
16 | - | TRBJ2-6 | - | TRBV4-3 | TGCGCCAGCAGCCAAGATAGTAACTCTGGGGCCAACGTCCTGACTTTC | CASSQDSNSGANVLTF
16 | TRBD2 | TRBJ2-7 | - | TRBV6-1 | TGTGCCAGCAGTGAAGCAGGACTAGCGGGAAGGTACGAGCAGTACTTC | CASSEAGLAGRYEQYF
16 | - | TRBJ2-6 | - | TRBV7-2 | TGTGCCAGCAGCTTATGGTCAGTCTCTGGGGCCAACGTCCTGACTTTC | CASSLWSVSGANVLTF
16 | TRBD2 | TRBJ2-1 | few | TRBV5-1 | TGCGCCAGCAGCTTGGTCTCGCGGGGGGCCTACAATGAGCAGTTCTTC | CASSLVSRGAYNEQFF
15 | TRBD1 | TRBJ2-7 | few | TRBV5-1 | TGCGCCAGCAGCCCACAACCAGACAGGGCGTACGAGCAGTACTTC | CASSPQPDRAYEQYF
14 | - | TRBJ1-6 | few | TRBV7-2 | TGTGCCAGCAGCTTCTCCGGGGATAATTCACCCCTCCACTTT | CASSFSGDNSPLHF
13 | - | TRBJ2-6 | few | TRBV20-1 | TGCAGTGCCACGGAACCTGGGGCCAACGTCCTGACTTTC | CSATEPGANVLTF
13 | - | TRBJ1-2 | - | TRBV29-1 | TGCAGCGCCGGGACGCGACCCGGATATGGCTACACCTTC | CSAGTRPGYGYTF
15 | - | TRBJ1-5 | many | TRBV5-6 | TGTGCCAGCAGCTCCGACCCAGGACCCAATCAGCCCCAGCATTTT | CASSSDPGPNQPQHF
14 | TRBD1 | TRBJ2-7 | - | TRBV20-1 | TGCAGTGCTAGCTCCCTCCAGGGGGTGAACGAGCAGTACTTC | CSASSLQGVNEQYF
15 | TRBD1 | TRBJ1-2 | many | TRBV27 | TGTGCCAGCAGTATGACAGGGGCGGTATACTATGGCTACACCTTC | CASSMTGAVYYGYTF
21 | TRBD2 | TRBJ2-2 | many | TRBV12-3/TRBV12-4 | TGTGCCAGCAGTTTAGTAGTCCCGGGACTAGCGGGAGTAGAGGAAGCCGGGGAGCTGTTTTTT | CASSLVVPGLAGVEEAGELFF
17 | TRBD2 | TRBJ2-2 | few | TRBV12-3/TRBV12-4 | TGTGCCAGCAGTTTAGCGGTCCGGGGGGTTGGCACCGGGGAGCTGTTTTTT | CASSLAVRGVGTGELFF
15 | TRBD2 | TRBJ2-7 | few | TRBV6-1 | TGTGCCAGCAGAGCGGGACTAGCGGGAGGAGGCGAGCAGTACTTC | CASRAGLAGGGEQYF
14 | - | TRBJ2-1 | - | TRBV7-3 | TGTGCCAGCAGCTTAGATTTAAGAGGGACCCCGCAGTTCTTC | CASSLDLRGTPQFF
13 | - | TRBJ2-2 | - | TRBV29-1 | TGCAGCGCACGGAGTCCGAGCACCGGGGAGCTGTTTTTT | CSARSPSTGELFF